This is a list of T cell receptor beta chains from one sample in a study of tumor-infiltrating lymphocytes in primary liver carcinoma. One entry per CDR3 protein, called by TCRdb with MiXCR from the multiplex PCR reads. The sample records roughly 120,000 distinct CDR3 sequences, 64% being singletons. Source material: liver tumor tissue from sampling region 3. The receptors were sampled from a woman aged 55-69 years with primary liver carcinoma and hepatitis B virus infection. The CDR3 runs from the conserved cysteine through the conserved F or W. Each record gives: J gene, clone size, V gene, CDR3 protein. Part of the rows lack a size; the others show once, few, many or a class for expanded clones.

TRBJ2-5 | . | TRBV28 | CASSRTGLEAQYF
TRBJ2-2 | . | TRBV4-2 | CASSRRGQGNTRELFF
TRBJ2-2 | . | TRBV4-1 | CASNQPTTSRGELFF
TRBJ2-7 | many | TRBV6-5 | CASSYRGVGSDEQYF
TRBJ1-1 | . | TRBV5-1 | CVSSARQVRNTEAFF
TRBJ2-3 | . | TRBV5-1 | CASSKDVRTDTQYF
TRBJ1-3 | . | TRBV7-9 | CASSSSTGILGYF
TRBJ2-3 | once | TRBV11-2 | CASSIDQGSTDTQYF
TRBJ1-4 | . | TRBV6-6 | CASKNSLPTNEKMFF
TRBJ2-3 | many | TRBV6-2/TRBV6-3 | CASSTPIAGSTDTQYF
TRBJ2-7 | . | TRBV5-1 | CSSSLVRLDYEQYF
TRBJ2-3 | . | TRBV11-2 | CASSLEQWAADTQYF
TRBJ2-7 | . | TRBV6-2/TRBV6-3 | CASSYDPAGSSYEQCF
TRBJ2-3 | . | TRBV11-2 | CASSLMRGGTDTHYF
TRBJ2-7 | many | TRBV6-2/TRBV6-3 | CASSYGGNEQYF
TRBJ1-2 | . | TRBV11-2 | CASSASRAANNHGYTF
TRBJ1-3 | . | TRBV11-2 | CTSSQTATSGDTIHF
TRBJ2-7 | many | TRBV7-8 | CASREGQIYEQYF
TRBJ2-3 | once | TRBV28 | CASIRQIQTDTQCF
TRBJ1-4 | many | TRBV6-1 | CASSEGGTGKKKLFF
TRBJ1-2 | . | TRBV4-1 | CASRQDQWTESGGYTF
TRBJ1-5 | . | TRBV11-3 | CASSTGQNQPQHF
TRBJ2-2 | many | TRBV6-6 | CASGPGQGVTGELFF
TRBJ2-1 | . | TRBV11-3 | CASSLGRGEWAVDKQFF